This passage covers 19 T cell receptor beta chains from one sample sequenced in a study of cytomegalovirus exposure and HLA in healthy donors. The PCR contained 60 Vbeta and 13 Jbeta primers. TCRdb's copy holds only in-frame clones and misses some; the assay was immunoSEQ multiplex PCR. The table records fewer than 150,000 clones, around 79% of them present only once. Specimen: PBMCs. These receptor sequences come from a male donor in good health and CMV-seronegative.

The chain uses TRBV5-1 and TRBJ2-2, with TRBD2 matching 9 bases. The CDR3 totals 16 residues. Germline V gives CDR1 SGHRS, CDR2 YFSETQ. V dropped 7 bases and J dropped 0; count of bases not matched to a gene: 7. The CDR3 spells CASAGTSRANTGELFF. The CDR3, as DNA: TGCGCCAGCGCCGGGACTAGCCGAGCGAACACCGGGGAGCTGTTTTTT.

This clone has just one count. The V and J genes are TRBV25-1 and TRBJ2-2; the D is unclear. V lost 4 bases, J lost 1 base, and 7 bases lay in between. CDR1 is MGHDK, CDR2 SYGVNS, per germline. This CDR3 comprises 14 residues. CDR3 loop: CASSASVNTGELFF. The CDR3 DNA follows: TGTGCCAGCAGTGCCAGCGTGAACACCGGGGAGCTGTTTTTT.

The V gene is TRBV9, the J gene TRBJ2-7, with TRBD2 matching 10 bases. V dropped 3 bases and J dropped 1; count of bases not matched to a gene: 7. The CDR3 loop spans 16 amino acids. CDR1 and CDR2 from the germline V gene are SGDLS and YYNGEE. The CDR3 DNA reads as TGTGCCAGCAGCGCCGAAGCTAGCGGGGGTTCCTACGAGCAGTACTTC. Amino acid sequence: CASSAEASGGSYEQYF. Drawing the rest from reference TRBV9 and TRBJ2-7, the complete variable domain is DSGVTQTPKHLITATGQRVTLRCSPRSGDLSVYWYQQSLDQGLQFLIQYYNGEERAKGNILERFSAQQFPDLHSELNLSSLELGDSALYFCASSAEASGGSYEQYFGPGTRLTVT.

The genes are TRBV9 and TRBJ2-5, with 8 nucleotides matching TRBD2. Germline CDR1 reads SGDLS; CDR2 reads YYNGEE. This CDR3 region has 15 residues. J gave up 5 bases and V 0 bases, and 6 bases lay outside the gene matches. Here the CDR3 reads CASSVGQREPETQYF. CDR3 DNA: TGTGCCAGCAGCGTAGGGCAGCGGGAGCCCGAGACCCAGTACTTC.

V usage is TRBV5-1 and J usage is TRBJ2-2; 10 bases align to TRBD2. V lost 3 bases to trimming and J lost 4 bases; unmatched junction nucleotides: 12. Per the germline V gene, CDR1 is SGHRS and CDR2 is YFSETQ. The CDR3 has 18 residues. CDR3 nucleotides: TGCGCCAGCAGCTCAACGACTAGCGGGCCCCGGCCCACCGGGGAGCTGTTTTTT. Translated, it gives CASSSTTSGPRPTGELFF.

This clone showed up just a few times. The chain links TRBV7-6 to TRBJ2-7; 7 bases fit TRBD1. CDR3 size: 17 residues. Germline lookup yields CDR1 SGHVS and CDR2 FNYEAQ. The V segment lost 5 bases and the J segment 1 base; nucleotides outside the gene matches: 14. CDR3 in amino acids: CASSSRVETGVSYEQYF. CDR3 sequence (DNA): TGTGCCAGCAGCAGTAGAGTTGAAACAGGGGTTTCCTACGAGCAGTACTTC.

On this clone itself: At one of its ends the junction is not consistent with the germline gene, which may arise from a read error. V is TRBV7-7 and J is TRBJ2-5; the D gene is possibly TRBD2 (6 bases). Germline CDR1 is SSHAT and CDR2 is FNYEAQ (reference sequence). The CDR3 extends over 16 amino acids. CDR3 region: CASSFTIGEVQETQYF. The DNA for the CDR3 is TGTGCTAGCAGCTTCACAATTGGGGAGGTCCAAGAGACCCAGTACTTC.

This clone was counted a single time. This chain uses TRBV9 with TRBJ1-1; no clear D. V was trimmed by 4 bases and J by 12 bases, leaving 10 bases between them. Germline V gene sequence: CDR1 SGDLS, CDR2 YYNGEE. CDR3 length: 10 residues. The CDR3 region is CASSPRLPFF. The CDR3 nucleotides are TGTGCCAGCAGCCCCCGTCTCCCTTTCTTT.

The J gene is TRBJ1-2, the V gene TRBV6-6; tentative D call: TRBD1 (5 bases). This CDR3 contains 14 residues. V was pared by 7 bases and J by 8 bases, with 20 bases between. Germline CDR1 and CDR2: MNHNY and SVGAGI (reference sequence). CDR3 bases: TGTGCCAGCACCTCTTTTTCATTGGGGCGGGGCTACACCTTC. Protein: CASTSFSLGRGYTF.

The chain is built from TRBV7-6 and TRBJ2-1, with TRBD1 identical over 9 bases. CDR1 is SGHVS and CDR2 is FNYEAQ in the germline V gene. CDR3 size: 16 residues. Trimming cost V 5 bases and J 2 bases; bases outside gene matches: 7. CDR3 residues: CASSIGTGPAYNEQFF. In DNA, the CDR3 is TGTGCCAGCAGCATAGGGACAGGGCCCGCCTACAATGAGCAGTTCTTC.

The chain employs TRBV14 and TRBJ2-3; TRBD2 matches at 8 bases. The V gene's germline CDR1 is SGHDN and CDR2 FVKESK. The V gene end was trimmed by 4 bases and the J gene end by 3 bases; junction bases not matched to a gene: 12. The length of the CDR3 is 17 residues. CDR3 residues: CASSRALSGTGTDTQYF. The CDR3, as DNA: TGTGCCAGCAGCCGAGCCCTTAGCGGGACGGGTACAGATACGCAGTATTTT.

This rearrangement joins TRBV4-1 to TRBJ2-7; 14 nucleotides agree with TRBD2. The CDR3 consists of 15 residues. V was pared by 1 base and J by 6 bases, with 2 bases of the junction left unmatched. The germline V gene has CDR1 MGHRA and CDR2 YSYEKL. This chain's CDR3 is CASSQVGLAGVEQYF. The CDR3 bases are TGCGCCAGCAGCCAAGTGGGACTAGCGGGAGTCGAGCAGTACTTC.

The chain couples TRBV4-1 to TRBJ2-5; D possibly corresponds to TRBD1 (5 bases). Deletions cut 3 bases from V and 5 bases from J, with 13 bases between. This CDR3 has 14 residues. Germline CDR1 is MGHRA and CDR2 is YSYEKL. The CDR3 DNA sequence: TGCGCCAGCAGCCACGGAAGGGGCCGCGAGACCCAGTACTTC. Protein: CASSHGRGRETQYF.

In DNA form, the CDR3 reads TGTGCCTGGAGTGTAGGAGATAGCGACTGGGCCTCCGAGCAGTACTTC. This encodes CAWSVGDSDWASEQYF. This sequence joins TRBV30 and TRBJ2-5, with D possibly being TRBD2 (5 bases). The DNA end lines up better with TRBJ2-7; the J call may be wrong. The CDR3 has 16 amino acids. Per the germline V gene, CDR1 is GTSNPN and CDR2 is SVGIG (reference sequence).

The rearrangement joins TRBV14 to TRBJ1-1, with 7 bases identical to TRBD1. The CDR3 spans 13 residues. The junction had 4 bases not matched to a gene; V was cut back by 5 bases and J by 4 bases. The germline gives CDR1 SGHDN, CDR2 FVKESK. As DNA, the CDR3 is TGTGCCAGCAGCAACCACAGGGGCACTGAAGCTTTCTTT. This translates into CASSNHRGTEAFF.

V usage is TRBV5-1 and J usage is TRBJ1-1, with TRBD1 matching 9 bases. The V gene end was trimmed by 1 base and the J gene end by 0 bases; junction bases not matched to a gene: 4. The CDR3 extends over 16 amino acids. CDR1 and CDR2 from the germline V gene are SGHRS and YFSETQ. The CDR3 region has the DNA TGCGCCAGCAGCTTGACAGGGGGCTTAGTGAACACTGAAGCTTTCTTT. Amino acid sequence: CASSLTGGLVNTEAFF.

As regards this clone: One end of the junction varies from germline; a read error may be responsible. V gene TRBV7-9 combines with J gene TRBJ1-1; D is unclear. This CDR3 contains 12 residues. Germline CDR1 reads SEHNR; CDR2 reads FQNEAQ (reference sequence). The CDR3 DNA reads TGTTCCAGCAGAGTGATGGGAGCTGAAGCTTTCTTT. Protein sequence: CSSRVMGAEAFF.

The V and J genes are TRBV9 and TRBJ1-2; a possible D gene is TRBD1 (6 bases). The CDR3 consists of 15 residues. V was clipped by 3 bases and J by 4 bases, with 16 bases between them. CDR1 is SGDLS, CDR2 YYNGEE, per germline. Here the CDR3 DNA reads TGTGCCAGCAGCGCTACCCGGACAGACCTCTATGGCTACACCTTC. Translated, it gives CASSATRTDLYGYTF.

This chain links TRBV15 with TRBJ2-7, with D tentatively TRBD2 (5 bases). In germline, CDR1 is LNHNV, CDR2 YYDKDF (reference sequence). V was cut by 3 bases and J by 6 bases, with 18 bases left in between. This CDR3 contains 15 residues. CDR3 sequence (DNA): TGTGCCACCAGCAGTCCTAGCCGGGTCACGGGCGAGCAGTACTTC. It codes for CATSSPSRVTGEQYF.